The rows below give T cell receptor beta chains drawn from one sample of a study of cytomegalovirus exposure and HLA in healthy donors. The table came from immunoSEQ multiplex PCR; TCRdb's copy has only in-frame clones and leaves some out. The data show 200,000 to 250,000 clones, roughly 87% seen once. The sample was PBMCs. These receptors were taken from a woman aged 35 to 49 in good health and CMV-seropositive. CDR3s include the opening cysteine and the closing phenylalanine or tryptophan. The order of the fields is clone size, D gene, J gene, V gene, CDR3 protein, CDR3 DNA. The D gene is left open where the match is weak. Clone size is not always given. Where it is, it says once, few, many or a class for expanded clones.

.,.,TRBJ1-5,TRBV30,CAWSVQGGQPQHF,TGTGCCTGGAGTGTACAGGGCGGTCAGCCCCAGCATTTT
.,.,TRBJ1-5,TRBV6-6,CATLTGGSNQPQHF,TGTGCCACTCTCACGGGGGGAAGCAATCAGCCCCAGCATTTT
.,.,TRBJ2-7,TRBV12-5,CASGSGLTYEQYF,TGTGCTAGTGGGTCCGGACTGACCTACGAGCAGTACTTC
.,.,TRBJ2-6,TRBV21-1,CASSSPQGSGANVLTF,TGTGCCAGCAGTTCCCCACAGGGTTCTGGGGCCAACGTCCTGACTTTC
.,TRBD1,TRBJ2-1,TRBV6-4,CASSYGQGPYNEQFF,TGTGCCAGCAGCTATGGACAGGGTCCCTACAATGAGCAGTTCTTC
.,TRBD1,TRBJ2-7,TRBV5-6,CASSSRTGIYEQYF,TGTGCCAGCAGCTCGAGGACAGGGATCTACGAGCAGTACTTC
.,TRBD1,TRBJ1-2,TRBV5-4,CASSFPLRQGGYTF,TGTGCCAGCAGCTTTCCCCTCCGACAGGGCGGCTACACCTTC
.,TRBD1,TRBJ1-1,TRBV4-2,CASSQARDRVYRNTEAFF,TGTGCCAGCAGCCAAGCCCGGGACAGGGTATATCGGAACACTGAAGCTTTCTTT
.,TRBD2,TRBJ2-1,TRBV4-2,CASSQALREGYNEQFF,TGTGCCAGCAGCCAGGCCTTGCGGGAGGGCTACAATGAGCAGTTCTTC
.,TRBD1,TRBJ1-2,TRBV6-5,CASSYSTRGRGGYTF,TGTGCCAGCAGTTACTCGACAAGGGGGCGCGGTGGCTACACCTTC
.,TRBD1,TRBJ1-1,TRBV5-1,CASSSGQGYTEAFF,TGCGCCAGCAGCTCCGGACAGGGTTACACTGAAGCTTTCTTT
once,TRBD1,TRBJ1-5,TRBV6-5,CASSSGQGRQPQHF,TGTGCCAGCAGTTCCGGACAGGGGCGGCAGCCCCAGCATTTT
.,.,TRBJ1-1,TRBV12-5,CASGFISSGAFF,TGTGCTAGTGGCTTTATCAGTTCGGGGGCTTTCTTT
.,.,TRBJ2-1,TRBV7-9,CASSSLGSKNNEQFF,TGTGCCAGCAGCTCCCTTGGTAGCAAGAACAATGAGCAGTTCTTC
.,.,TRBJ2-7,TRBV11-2,CASSLSTSSSYEQYF,TGTGCCAGCAGCTTAAGCACTAGTAGCTCCTACGAGCAGTACTTC
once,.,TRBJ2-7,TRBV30,CAWSVNRGGGYEQYF,TGTGCCTGGAGTGTTAACAGGGGGGGTGGCTACGAGCAGTACTTC
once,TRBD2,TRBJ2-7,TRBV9,CASSPRSLAGGEQYF,TGTGCCAGCAGCCCCCGGTCGCTAGCGGGAGGGGAGCAGTACTTC
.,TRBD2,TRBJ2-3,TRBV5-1,CASSLDGTSGSTDTQYF,TGCGCCAGCAGCTTGGACGGGACTAGCGGCAGCACAGATACGCAGTATTTT
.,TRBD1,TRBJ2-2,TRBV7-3,CASSGQGAAGGELFF,TGTGCCAGCAGCGGACAGGGGGCTGCGGGCGGGGAGCTGTTTTTT
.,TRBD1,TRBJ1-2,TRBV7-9,CASSLGGPRGQANYGYTF,TGTGCCAGCAGCTTAGGAGGTCCCAGGGGGCAAGCTAACTATGGCTACACCTTC
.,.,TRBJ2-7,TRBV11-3,CASSFAAYEQYF,TGTGCCAGCAGCTTTGCGGCCTACGAGCAGTACTTC
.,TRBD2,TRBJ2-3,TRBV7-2,CASSFYGRAGTDTQYF,TGTGCCAGCAGCTTTTACGGGAGGGCAGGGACAGATACGCAGTATTTT
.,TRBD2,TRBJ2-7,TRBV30,CAWSVPGGRLHEQYF,TGTGCCTGGAGTGTACCGGGAGGTCGGCTACACGAGCAGTACTTC
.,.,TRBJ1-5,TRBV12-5,CASGLDFNQPQHF,TGTGCTAGTGGTTTGGACTTCAATCAGCCCCAGCATTTT
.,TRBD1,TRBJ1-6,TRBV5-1,CASSLTGERSPLHF,TGCGCCAGCAGCTTAACAGGGGAACGATCACCCCTCCACTTT
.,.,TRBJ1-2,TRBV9,CASSVGGGSTGYTF,TGTGCCAGCAGCGTAGGAGGGGGATCAACGGGCTACACCTTC
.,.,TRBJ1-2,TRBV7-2,CASSLGPPSGGYGYTF,TGTGCCAGCAGCTTAGGGCCCCCCTCCGGGGGCTATGGCTACACCTTC
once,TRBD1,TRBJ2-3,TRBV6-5,CASSPGTGPDTQYF,TGTGCCAGCAGTCCGGGGACAGGGCCAGATACGCAGTATTTT
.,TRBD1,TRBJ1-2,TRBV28,CASRRQGSDYGYTF,TGTGCCAGCAGACGACAGGGTAGCGACTATGGCTACACCTTC
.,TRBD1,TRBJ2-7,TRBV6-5,CASRRSGQGWYEQYF,TGTGCCAGCAGGCGGTCGGGACAGGGATGGTACGAGCAGTACTTC
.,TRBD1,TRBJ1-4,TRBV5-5,CASSLATGINEKLFF,TGTGCCAGCAGCTTGGCGACAGGGATTAATGAAAAACTGTTTTTT
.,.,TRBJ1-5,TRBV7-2,CASSPRGGWSNQPQHF,TGTGCCAGCAGCCCCCGGGGAGGATGGAGCAATCAGCCCCAGCATTTT
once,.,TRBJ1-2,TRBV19,CASSTRQAANYGYTF,TGTGCCAGTAGTACCAGACAGGCTGCTAACTATGGCTACACCTTC
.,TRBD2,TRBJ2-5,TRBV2,CAVRGGRDRPSRETQYF,TGTGCAGTCCGAGGAGGGAGGGACCGGCCGAGCCGGGAGACCCAGTACTTC
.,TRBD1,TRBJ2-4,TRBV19,CASSGQDGWIQYF,TGTGCCAGTAGCGGACAGGACGGGTGGATTCAGTACTTC
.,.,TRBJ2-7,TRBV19,CASSIGTRSYGQYF,TGTGCCAGTAGTATCGGGACACGCTCCTACGGGCAGTACTTC
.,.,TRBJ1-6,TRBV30,CAWSKSSYNSPLHF,TGTGCCTGGAGTAAGAGCTCCTATAATTCACCCCTCCACTTT
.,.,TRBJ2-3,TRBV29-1,CSVDGVSTDTQYF,TGCAGCGTTGATGGAGTTAGCACAGATACGCAGTATTTT
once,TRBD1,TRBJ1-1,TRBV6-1,CASSPSDRVYTEAFF,TGTGCCAGCAGTCCATCGGACAGGGTCTACACTGAAGCTTTCTTT
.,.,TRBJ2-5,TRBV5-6,CASSLSLELGQETQYF,TGTGCCAGCAGCTTGTCCCTAGAATTAGGCCAAGAGACCCAGTACTTC
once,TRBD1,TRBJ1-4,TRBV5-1,CASSLRTGVEKLFF,TGCGCCAGCAGCCTTCGGACAGGGGTTGAAAAACTGTTTTTT
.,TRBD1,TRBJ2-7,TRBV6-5,CASIGRQGHYEQYF,TGTGCCAGCATAGGGAGACAGGGGCACTACGAGCAGTACTTC
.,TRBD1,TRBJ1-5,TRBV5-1,CASSGGQGSNQPQHF,TGCGCCAGCAGCGGGGGACAGGGGAGCAATCAGCCCCAGCATTTT
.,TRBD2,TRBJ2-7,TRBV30,CAWNLAEPRKLF,TGTGCCTGGAACCTAGCGGAGCCACGTAAACTCTTC
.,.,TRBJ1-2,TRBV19,CASSNTRGSGYTF,TGTGCCAGTAGTAACACCAGGGGCTCTGGCTACACCTTC
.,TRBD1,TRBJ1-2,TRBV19,CASSHGGTVVGYTF,TGTGCCAGTAGTCATGGGGGGACAGTTGTCGGCTACACCTTC
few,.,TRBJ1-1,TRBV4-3,CASSQRQMNTEAFF,TGCGCCAGCAGCCAAAGACAGATGAACACTGAAGCTTTCTTT
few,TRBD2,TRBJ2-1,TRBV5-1,CASSQQAGVGSEQFF,TGCGCCAGCAGCCAACAGGCGGGAGTAGGTAGTGAGCAGTTCTTC
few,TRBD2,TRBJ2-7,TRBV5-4,CASSLGGSGRAGNYEQYF,TGTGCCAGCAGCTTGGGGGGTAGCGGGAGGGCCGGAAACTACGAGCAGTACTTC
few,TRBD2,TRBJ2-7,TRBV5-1,CASSLGSGRAYEQYF,TGCGCCAGCAGCTTGGGTAGCGGGAGGGCGTACGAGCAGTACTTC
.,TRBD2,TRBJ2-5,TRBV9,CASSDGTSGGERETQYF,TGTGCCAGCAGCGACGGGACTAGCGGGGGGGAGCGAGAGACCCAGTACTTC
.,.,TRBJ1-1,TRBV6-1,CASITRGGNTEAFF,TGTGCCAGCATCACTCGGGGGGGGAACACTGAAGCTTTCTTT
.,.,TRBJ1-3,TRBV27,CASSSGGNTIYF,TGTGCCAGCAGTTCCGGGGGAAACACCATATATTTT